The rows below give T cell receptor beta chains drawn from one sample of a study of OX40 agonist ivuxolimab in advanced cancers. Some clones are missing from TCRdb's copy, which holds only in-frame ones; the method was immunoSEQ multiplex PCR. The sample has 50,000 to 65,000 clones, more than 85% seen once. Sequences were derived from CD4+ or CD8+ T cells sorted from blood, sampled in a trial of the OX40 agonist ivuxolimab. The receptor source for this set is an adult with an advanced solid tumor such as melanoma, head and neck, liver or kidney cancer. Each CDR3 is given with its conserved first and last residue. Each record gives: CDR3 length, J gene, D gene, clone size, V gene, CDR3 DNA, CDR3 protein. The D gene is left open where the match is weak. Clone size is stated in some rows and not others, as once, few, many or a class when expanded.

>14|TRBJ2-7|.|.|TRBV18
TGTGCCAGCTCACTCCCCTCGAAGGGCTACGAGCAGTACTTC
CASSLPSKGYEQYF
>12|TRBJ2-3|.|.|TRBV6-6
TGTGCCAGCAGGCTAGGGGGAGATACGCAGTATTTT
CASRLGGDTQYF
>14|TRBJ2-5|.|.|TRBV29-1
TGCAGCGTATGCATCCCAGACAGCCAAGAGACCCAGTACTTC
CSVCIPDSQETQYF
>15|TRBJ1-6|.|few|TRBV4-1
TGCGCCAGCAGCCAAGGGGAGATCCTAAATTCACCCCTCCACTTT
CASSQGEILNSPLHF
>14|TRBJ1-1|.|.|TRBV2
TGTGCCACCGAAAGAGAAAGGGGAAACACTGAAGCTTTCTTT
CATERERGNTEAFF
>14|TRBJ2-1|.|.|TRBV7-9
TGTGCCAGCAGCCGTGACAGCCCCGAATTTGAGCAGTTCTTC
CASSRDSPEFEQFF
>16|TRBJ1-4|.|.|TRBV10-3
TGTGCCATCAGTGAGTCGAAACAGGGCCTAAATGAAAAACTGTTTTTT
CAISESKQGLNEKLFF
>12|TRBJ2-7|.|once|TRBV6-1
TGTGCCAGCAGCCCATTCTCCTACGAGCAGTACTTC
CASSPFSYEQYF
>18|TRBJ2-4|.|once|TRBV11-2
TGTGCCAGCAGCTCGCTCCTGGGCCCCTTGGTAGCCAAAAACATTCAGTACTTC
CASSSLLGPLVAKNIQYF
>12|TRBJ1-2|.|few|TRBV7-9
TGTGCCAGCAGCTCGGGGTATTATGGCTACACCTTC
CASSSGYYGYTF
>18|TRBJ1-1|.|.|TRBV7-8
TGTGCCAGCAGCTTAGCGAGTATTTGGGTTTACAGGGAGGCTGAAGCTTTCTTT
CASSLASIWVYREAEAFF
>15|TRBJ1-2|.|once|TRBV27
TGTGCCAGCAGTTTATCGGGTCCAGGTTGGAATGGCTACACCTTC
CASSLSGPGWNGYTF
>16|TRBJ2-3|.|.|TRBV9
TGTGCCAGCAGCCATTCCTCCGGGGGTTACACAGATACGCAGTATTTT
CASSHSSGGYTDTQYF
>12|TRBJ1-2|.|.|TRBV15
TGTGCCACCGGCAACGCTAACTATGGCTACACCTTC
CATGNANYGYTF
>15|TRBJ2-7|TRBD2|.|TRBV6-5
TGTGCCAGCAGTTATAGACTAGCGGGAGAGGGAGAGCAGTACTTC
CASSYRLAGEGEQYF
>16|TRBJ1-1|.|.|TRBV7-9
TGTGCCAGCAGCTTATCCCAAGGTTTGCTGGGCACTGAAGCTTTCTTT
CASSLSQGLLGTEAFF
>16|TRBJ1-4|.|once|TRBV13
TGTGCCAGCAGCTTAGGCCTGGGGGTAGGGGATGAAAAACTGTTTTTT
CASSLGLGVGDEKLFF
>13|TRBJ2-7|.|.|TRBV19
TGTGCCAGTACGTCGACAGGAACCTACGAGCAGTACTTC
CASTSTGTYEQYF
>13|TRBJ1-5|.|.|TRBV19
TGTGCCAGTAGTCTCCTCAGGGATCAGCCCCAGCATTTT
CASSLLRDQPQHF
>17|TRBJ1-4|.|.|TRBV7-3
TGTGCCAGCAGCTTAGGGGAGGACAGTGCAACTAATGAAAAACTGTTTTTT
CASSLGEDSATNEKLFF
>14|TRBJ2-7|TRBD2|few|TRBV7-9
TGTGCCAGCAGCATTAGCGGGCAATCCTACGAGCAGTACTTC
CASSISGQSYEQYF
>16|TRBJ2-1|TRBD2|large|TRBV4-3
TGCGCCAGCAGCCAAGAGTCGGGAGGGGGTTACAATGAGCAGTTCTTC
CASSQESGGGYNEQFF
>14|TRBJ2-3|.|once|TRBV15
TGTGCCACCAGCAGAGAAGAGACGACAGATACGCAGTATTTT
CATSREETTDTQYF
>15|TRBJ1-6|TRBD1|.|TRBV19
TGTGCCAGTAGTATTTCAACAGGGGGGAATTCACCCCTCCACTTT
CASSISTGGNSPLHF
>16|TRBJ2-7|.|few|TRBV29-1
TGCAGCGTTGAAGCTTGGACTCTCGGGCCTCACTACGAGCAGTACTTC
CSVEAWTLGPHYEQYF
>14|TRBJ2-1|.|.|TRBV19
TGTGCCAGTTCTCTCCAGGGAGGTGTTAATGAGCAGTTCTTC
CASSLQGGVNEQFF
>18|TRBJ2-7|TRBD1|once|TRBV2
TGTGCCAGCAGTTACAACCGGGACAGAGGGTCTACTAATTACGAGCAGTACTTC
CASSYNRDRGSTNYEQYF
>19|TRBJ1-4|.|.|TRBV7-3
TGTGCCAGCAGCTTATCCGTCGGACCTCTAAAGGGAACTAATGAAAAACTGTTTTTT
CASSLSVGPLKGTNEKLFF
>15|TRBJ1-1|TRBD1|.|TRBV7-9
TGTGCCAGCAGCCCGGGACAGGGCCCGGGCACTGAAGCTTTCTTT
CASSPGQGPGTEAFF
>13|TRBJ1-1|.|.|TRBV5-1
TGCGCCAGCAGCTATGGGGGGACCACTGAAGCTTTCTTT
CASSYGGTTEAFF
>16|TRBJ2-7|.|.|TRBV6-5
TGTGCCAGCAGTTACGGTAGGGGAAACCGGTTCTACGAGCAGTACTTC
CASSYGRGNRFYEQYF
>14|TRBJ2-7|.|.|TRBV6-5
TGTGCCAGCAGTCATGGACAAGGCTCCTACGAGCAGTACTTC
CASSHGQGSYEQYF
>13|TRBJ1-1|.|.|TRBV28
TGTGCCAGCAGTTTTTCTCGGGACGCTGAAGCTTTCTTT
CASSFSRDAEAFF
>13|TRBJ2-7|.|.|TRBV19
TGTGCCAGTAGCGCAGGACAGTCCTACGAGCAGTACTTC
CASSAGQSYEQYF
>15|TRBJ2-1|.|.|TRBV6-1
TGTGCCAGCAGTGAAGGGGGGGCATCCTACAATGAGCAGTTCTTC
CASSEGGASYNEQFF
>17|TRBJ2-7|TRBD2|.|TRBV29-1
TGCAGCGTCCCCCTCGGGACTAGCGGAACCCTCGCCTACGAGCAGTACTTC
CSVPLGTSGTLAYEQYF
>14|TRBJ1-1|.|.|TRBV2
TGTGCCAGCAGTGACAACATTATGAACACTGAAGCTTTCTTT
CASSDNIMNTEAFF
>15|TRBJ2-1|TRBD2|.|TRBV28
TGTGCCAGCAGATATTTAGCGGGAGGATACAATGAGCAGTTCTTC
CASRYLAGGYNEQFF
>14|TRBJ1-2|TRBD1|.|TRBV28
TGTGCCAGCAGTTCTACAGGGGTAGGCTATGGCTACACCTTC
CASSSTGVGYGYTF
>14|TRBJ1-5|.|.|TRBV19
TGTGCCAGTAGTATAAACAGGGGCAATCAGCCCCAGCATTTT
CASSINRGNQPQHF
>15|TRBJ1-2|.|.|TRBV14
TGTGCCAGCAGCCGGGTAGACGGTAGGAACTATGGCTACACCTTC
CASSRVDGRNYGYTF
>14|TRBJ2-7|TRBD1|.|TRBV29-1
TGCAGCGTTCAGGGGACAGGGTGGGACTACGAGCAGTACTTC
CSVQGTGWDYEQYF
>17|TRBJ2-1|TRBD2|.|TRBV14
TGTGCCAGCAGCCACCTAGCGGGAGGCCCCCCTTTTAATGAGCAGTTCTTC
CASSHLAGGPPFNEQFF
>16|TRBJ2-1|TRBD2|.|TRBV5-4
TGTGCCAGCAGCTTCGTGGGGGAGGGCTCCTACAATGAGCAGTTCTTC
CASSFVGEGSYNEQFF
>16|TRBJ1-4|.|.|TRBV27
TGTGCCAGCAGTTTATATCACGGGACTCTAAATGAAAAACTGTTTTTT
CASSLYHGTLNEKLFF
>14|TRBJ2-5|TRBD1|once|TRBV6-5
TGTGCCAGCAGTTGGACAGGGGCCCAAGAGACCCAGTACTTC
CASSWTGAQETQYF
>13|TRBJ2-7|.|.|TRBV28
TGTGCCAGCAGTCCCAGGGACATCGCCGAGCAGTACTTC
CASSPRDIAEQYF
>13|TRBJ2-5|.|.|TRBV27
TGTGCCAGCAGTTTAGGTGAGGTCGGGACCCAGTACTTC
CASSLGEVGTQYF
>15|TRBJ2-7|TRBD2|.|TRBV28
TGTGCCAGCAGTCCCCCAGGTAGCGGGAGCTACGAGCAGTACTTC
CASSPPGSGSYEQYF
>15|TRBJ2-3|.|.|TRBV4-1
TGCGCCAGCAGCCCTTGGGGGGACGACACAGATACGCAGTATTTT
CASSPWGDDTDTQYF
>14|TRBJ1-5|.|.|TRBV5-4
TGTGCCAGCAGCTTGCCGGGTAGCAATCAGCCCCAGCATTTT
CASSLPGSNQPQHF
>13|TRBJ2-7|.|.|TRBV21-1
TGTGCCAGCACTTATCGTCGCTCCTACGAGCAGTACTTC
CASTYRRSYEQYF
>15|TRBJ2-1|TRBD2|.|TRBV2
TGTGCCAGCAGTGATAACCAAGGACTAGGGGATGAGCAGTTCTTC
CASSDNQGLGDEQFF
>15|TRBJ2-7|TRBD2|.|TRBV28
TGTGCCAGCAGTTTATACGCGGGAGGCTCCTACGAGCAGTACTTC
CASSLYAGGSYEQYF
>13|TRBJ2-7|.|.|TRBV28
TGTGCCAGCAGTTTATTTGGCTCCTACGAGCAGTACTTC
CASSLFGSYEQYF